Sequencing of this TCR beta chain was carried out in a study of beta chain features in type 1 diabetes. Expressed TCRB transcripts were sequenced because the entire RNA isolate underwent reverse transcription. Some clones are missing from TCRdb's copy, which holds only in-frame ones; the method was immunoSEQ multiplex PCR. The sample lists around 44,000 clones, over 50% occurring once. Remarks on this clone: What it recognizes is unknown.

In germline, CDR1 is SGHVS, CDR2 FQNEAQ. This CDR3 is built from 14 residues. The V and J ends lost 3 bases and 0 bases respectively, with 5 bases between them. Sampling consisted of one heparinised blood draw per donor, averaging approximately 100 mL. Study-wide results and limits: Reduced insertions and increased deletions marked VDJ junctions in type 1 diabetes patients.

V and J are TRBV7-8 and TRBJ1-4; TRBD1 is a possible D gene (5 bases). This TCR was sampled from a woman aged 18-29 years in good health. The specimen sequenced was Tregs from blood. The CDR3 coding sequence is TGTGCCAGCAGCTTGGACACAACTAATGAAAAACTGTTTTTT. Translated, it gives CASSLDTTNEKLFF.